The 18 T cell receptor beta chains presented below share a single source sample, sequenced in a study of T cell responses to AZD1222 COVID-19 vaccine. Sequencing used immunoSEQ multiplex PCR; TCRdb keeps in-frame clones, though not all of them. The data show about 160,000 clones, 88% seen once. The source material was peripheral blood, sampled 28 days after the second AZD1222 dose. The receptor set was obtained from an adult who received the AZD1222 COVID-19 vaccine.

This clone was found a few times. The chain is built from TRBV28 and TRBJ1-5; D ambiguous. Germline V CDR1 and CDR2: MDHEN, SYDVKM. The V end lost 2 bases, the J end lost 7 bases, and 12 bases lay between the germline ends. CDR3 size: 14 residues. This CDR3 is CASSLQTWEQPQHF. CDR3 sequence (DNA): TGTGCCAGCAGTTTACAAACTTGGGAACAGCCCCAGCATTTT. Looking up the rest from reference TRBV28 and TRBJ1-5 gives the full variable domain: DVKVTQSSRYLVKRTGEKVFLECVQDMDHENMFWYRQDPGLGLRLIYFSYDVKMKEKGDIPEGYSVSREKKERFSLILESASTNQTSMYLCASSLQTWEQPQHFGDGTRLSIL.

V is TRBV25-1 and J is TRBJ1-1; 9 bases are a match to TRBD1. Germline values: CDR1 MGHDK, CDR2 SYGVNS. The CDR3 consists of 15 residues. Trimming took 4 bases from V and 7 from J; bases not matched to a gene: 10. CDR3 amino acids: CASSAGTGTSGEAFF. As DNA, the CDR3 is TGTGCCAGCAGTGCCGGGACAGGGACGTCAGGTGAAGCTTTCTTT.

The gene calls are TRBV6-9 and TRBJ2-1, with D tentatively TRBD1 (5 bases). V was pared by 4 bases and J by 0 bases, with 7 bases between. Germline V gene lookup returns CDR1 MNHGY and CDR2 SVAAGI. The CDR3 consists of 14 residues. Written as DNA, the CDR3 is TGTGCCAGCAGTTTACAGGTCTCCTACAATGAGCAGTTCTTC. As protein: CASSLQVSYNEQFF.

This rearrangement joins TRBV19 to TRBJ1-2; 7 bases are a match to TRBD1. Germline loops: CDR1 LNHDA, CDR2 SQIVND (reference sequence). The CDR3 has 15 amino acids. V was clipped by 4 bases and J by 4 bases; unmatched bases: 9. CDR3 sequence (DNA): TGTGCCAGTAGTACGCCCCACAGGGGACTCTATGGCTACACCTTC. Its translation: CASSTPHRGLYGYTF.

The chain recombines TRBV5-1 with TRBJ2-1; TRBD2 matches 10 bases. The CDR3 sequence is 14 residues long. In germline, CDR1 is SGHRS, CDR2 YFSETQ. J gave up 6 bases and V 5 bases, and 5 bases lay outside the gene matches. The CDR3 bases are TGCGCCAGCAGTTCGTCTAGCGGGGGCAATGAGCAGTTCTTC. Its translation: CASSSSSGGNEQFF.

This clone was counted only a few times. The junction differs from germline at one of its ends, possibly a read error. The gene calls are TRBV3-1 (or the pseudogene TRBV3-2) and TRBJ1-2; TRBD1 is a possible D gene (5 bases). Looked up from germline, CDR1 is LGHDT and CDR2 is YNNKEL (reference sequence). This CDR3 region has 13 residues. CDR3 bases: TGTGCCAGCAGCCAAGAAGGGACCCGCAGCAACGCCTTC. This encodes CASSQEGTRSNAF.

The V call is TRBV7-2, the J call TRBJ2-3; unclear D gene. There are 15 residues in the CDR3. Between the trimmed V and J ends, which lost 2 bases and 6 bases, there was a span of 15 bases. Looked up from germline, CDR1 is SGHTA and CDR2 is FQGNSA. The chain's CDR3 is CASSLLNSAADTQYF. The CDR3 bases are TGTGCCAGCAGCTTACTCAACTCCGCGGCGGATACGCAGTATTTT.

The chain recombines TRBV6-6 with TRBJ1-1; D gene ambiguous. Between the trimmed V and J ends, which lost 5 bases and 3 bases, there was a span of 7 bases. This CDR3 is built from 12 residues. CDR1 is MNHNY, CDR2 SVGAGI, per germline (reference sequence). Here the CDR3 DNA reads TGTGCCAGCAGTAGACGGGACACTGAAGCTTTCTTT. Translating gives CASSRRDTEAFF.

The V and J genes are TRBV30 and TRBJ2-7, with 7 positions matching TRBD1. V shed 2 bases, J shed 3 bases, and the junction held 7 bases outside the gene matches. The germline V gene encodes CDR1 GTSNPN and CDR2 SVGIG (reference sequence). This CDR3 comprises 14 residues. CDR3 residues: CAWSTGEGRYEQYF. CDR3 bases: TGTGCCTGGAGTACAGGGGAAGGGCGCTACGAGCAGTACTTC.

This sequence joins TRBV4-2 and TRBJ1-1; D remains ambiguous. V shed 2 bases and J shed 0 bases, with 4 bases lying between them. This CDR3 contains 13 residues. Germline V gene sequence: CDR1 LGHNA, CDR2 YNFKEQ. The CDR3 reads CASSQYLNTEAFF. The DNA of the CDR3 is TGTGCCAGCAGCCAATACCTGAACACTGAAGCTTTCTTT.

The rearrangement joins TRBV28 to TRBJ1-1, with D unresolved. The V end lost 3 bases, the J end lost 5 bases, and 10 bases lay between the germline ends. CDR3 size: 13 residues. Germline CDR1 reads MDHEN; CDR2 reads SYDVKM. The CDR3, as DNA: TGTGCCAGCAGTTTGGGGTTGGGTACTGAAGCTTTCTTT. This sequence encodes CASSLGLGTEAFF.

The rearrangement uses TRBV5-4 and TRBJ2-7; TRBD1 is a possible D gene (5 bases). Germline CDR1 is SGHNT and CDR2 is YYREEE (reference sequence). Trimming cost V 2 bases and J 6 bases, with 12 bases left between them. The CDR3 contains 13 residues. CDR3 amino acids: CASSFGQGGEQYF. DNA for the CDR3: TGTGCCAGCAGCTTTGGGCAGGGTGGCGAGCAGTACTTC. Looking up the rest from reference TRBV5-4 and TRBJ2-7 gives the full variable domain: ETGVTQSPTHLIKTRGQQVTLRCSSQSGHNTVSWYQQALGQGPQFIFQYYREEENGRGNFPPRFSGLQFPNYSSELNVNALELDDSALYLCASSFGQGGEQYFGPGTRLTVT.

The rearrangement uses TRBV30 and TRBJ2-5; no clear D gene. Trimming removed 3 bases from V and 5 bases from J, with 10 bases in between. CDR1 and CDR2 from the germline V gene are GTSNPN and SVGIG (reference sequence). The CDR3 totals 12 residues. The CDR3 here is CAWRGLGETQYF. The CDR3 bases are TGTGCCTGGAGGGGCCTCGGGGAGACCCAGTACTTC.

The chain has TRBV18 and TRBJ2-7; 11 bases map to TRBD1. The germline V gene has CDR1 KGHSH and CDR2 LQKENI. The CDR3 is 14 residues long. V was pared by 3 bases and J by 5 bases, with 3 bases of the junction left unmatched. CDR3 loop: CASSPDRGLDEQYF. Written as DNA, the CDR3 is TGTGCCAGCTCACCGGACAGGGGGCTTGACGAGCAGTACTTC. The full variable domain, its missing parts supplied by reference TRBV18 and TRBJ2-7, is NAGVMQNPRHLVRRRGQEARLRCSPMKGHSHVYWYRQLPEEGLKFMVYLQKENIIDESGMPKERFSAEFPKEGPSILRIQQVVRGDSAAYFCASSPDRGLDEQYFGPGTRLTVT.

This clone was counted a single time. J is TRBJ2-3 and V is TRBV5-4; 11 positions match TRBD2. The germline gives CDR1 SGHNT, CDR2 YYREEE (reference sequence). The CDR3 has 15 amino acids. V dropped 6 bases and J dropped 6; count of bases not matched to a gene: 9. The CDR3 loop reads CASTQGLAASDTQYF. The CDR3 nucleotides read TGTGCCAGCACCCAGGGACTAGCGGCCTCCGATACGCAGTATTTT.

The chain joins TRBV6-5 to TRBJ1-6; 8 nucleotides agree with TRBD1. This CDR3 has 13 residues. The junction had 2 bases not matched to a gene; V was cut back by 4 bases and J by 9 bases. Germline V gene lookup returns CDR1 MNHEY and CDR2 SVGAGI. This CDR3 is CASSLDRASPLHF. CDR3 nucleotide sequence: TGTGCCAGCAGTTTGGACAGGGCTTCACCCCTCCACTTT.

V usage is TRBV19 and J usage is TRBJ1-2; D might be TRBD1 (6 bases). CDR3 length: 15 amino acids. V gave up 5 bases and J gave up 7 bases, with 20 bases separating them. CDR1 LNHDA and CDR2 SQIVND come from the germline V gene (reference sequence). Here the CDR3 reads CASSSRDTPTVGYTF. For the CDR3, the DNA is TGTGCCAGTAGTTCTCGGGACACGCCAACGGTTGGCTACACCTTC.

CDR3 sequence: CAWSGDRTNQPQHF. DNA for the CDR3: TGTGCCTGGAGTGGGGACAGGACAAATCAGCCCCAGCATTTT. This chain joins TRBV30 and TRBJ1-5; 8 bases are a match to TRBD1. V lost 1 base and J lost 4; bases outside the gene matches: 3. Per germline, CDR1 GTSNPN and CDR2 SVGIG (reference sequence). This CDR3 is 14 amino acids long.